The sequence of this T cell receptor beta chain was determined in a study of beta chain features in type 1 diabetes. This clone has only a few counts. The antigen remains undetermined. Reverse transcription of all isolated RNA meant that expressed TCRB transcripts were sequenced. Several million reads were obtained on average from naive, central memory and regulatory T cell samples. TCRdb's copy holds only in-frame clones and misses some; the assay was immunoSEQ multiplex PCR. This table holds 200,000 to 250,000 clones, roughly a tenth found once. CDR1 is SGHKS and CDR2 is YYEKEE in the germline V gene (reference sequence). There are 13 residues in the CDR3. V shed 3 bases and J shed 3 bases, with 10 bases lying between them. General study findings and limits: A moderate, significant TCRB CDR3 shortening appeared in type 1 diabetes across four CD4+ subsets.

Each population that was sorted was more than 98% pure. The TCR sequence derives from a man aged 18 to 30 in good health. Source material: central memory CD4+ T cells from blood. This rearrangement joins TRBV5-5 to TRBJ2-7, with D uncertain. The CDR3 loop reads CASSSGPGYEQYF. CDR3 sequence (DNA): TGTGCCAGCAGCTCCGGACCGGGCTACGAGCAGTACTTC. The full variable domain, with the rest looked up from reference TRBV5-5 and TRBJ2-7, is DAGVTQSPTHLIKTRGQQVTLRCSPISGHKSVSWYQQVLGQGPQFIFQYYEKEERGRGNFPDRFSARQFPNYSSELNVNALLLGDSALYLCASSSGPGYEQYFGPGTRLTVT.